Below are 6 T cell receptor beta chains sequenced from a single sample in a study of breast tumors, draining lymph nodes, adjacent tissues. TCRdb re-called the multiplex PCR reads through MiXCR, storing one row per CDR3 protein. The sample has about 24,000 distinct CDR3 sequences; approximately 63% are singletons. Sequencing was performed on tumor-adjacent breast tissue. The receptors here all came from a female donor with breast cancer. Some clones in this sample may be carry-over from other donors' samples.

CDR3 nucleotide sequence: TGCAGTGCACGAAGGACGGAAGATACGCAGTATTTT. Translated: CSARRTEDTQYF. This sequence joins TRBV20-1 and TRBJ2-3; D is unclear. Germline values: CDR1 DFQATT, CDR2 SNEGSKA (reference sequence). The V end lost 6 bases, the J end lost 5 bases, and 12 bases lay between the germline ends. The CDR3 contains 12 residues.

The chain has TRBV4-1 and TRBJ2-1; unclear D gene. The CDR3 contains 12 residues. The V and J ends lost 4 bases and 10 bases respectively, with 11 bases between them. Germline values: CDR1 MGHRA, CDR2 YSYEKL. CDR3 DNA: TGCGCCAGCAGCCGGCTCGCGAGCGAGCAGTTCTTC. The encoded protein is CASSRLASEQFF.

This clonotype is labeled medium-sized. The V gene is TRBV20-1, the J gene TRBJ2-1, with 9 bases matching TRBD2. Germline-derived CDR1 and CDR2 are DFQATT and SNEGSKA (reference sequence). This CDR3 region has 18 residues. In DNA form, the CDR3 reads TGCACTGACCAAAGGCCAGCGGGGGGTGATCACTCCTACAATGAGCAGTTCTTC. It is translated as CTDQRPAGGDHSYNEQFF.

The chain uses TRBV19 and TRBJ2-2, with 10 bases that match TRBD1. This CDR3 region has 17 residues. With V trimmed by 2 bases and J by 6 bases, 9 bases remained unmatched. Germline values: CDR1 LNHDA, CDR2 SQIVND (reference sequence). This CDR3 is CASSIPLGTGVPGELFF. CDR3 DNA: TGTGCCAGTAGTATACCCCTAGGGACAGGGGTTCCCGGGGAGCTGTTTTTT.

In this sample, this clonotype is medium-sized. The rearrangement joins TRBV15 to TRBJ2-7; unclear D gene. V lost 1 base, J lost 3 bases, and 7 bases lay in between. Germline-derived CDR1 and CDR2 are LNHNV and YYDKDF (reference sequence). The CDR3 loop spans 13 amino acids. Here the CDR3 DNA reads TGTGCCACCAGCAGAGCCCCAAACTACGAGCAGTACTTC. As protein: CATSRAPNYEQYF.

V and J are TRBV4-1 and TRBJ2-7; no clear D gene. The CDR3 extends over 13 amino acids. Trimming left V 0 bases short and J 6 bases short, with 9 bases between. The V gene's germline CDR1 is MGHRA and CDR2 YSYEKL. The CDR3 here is CASSQETQTEQYF. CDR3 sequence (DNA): TGCGCCAGCAGCCAAGAGACCCAGACCGAGCAGTACTTC.